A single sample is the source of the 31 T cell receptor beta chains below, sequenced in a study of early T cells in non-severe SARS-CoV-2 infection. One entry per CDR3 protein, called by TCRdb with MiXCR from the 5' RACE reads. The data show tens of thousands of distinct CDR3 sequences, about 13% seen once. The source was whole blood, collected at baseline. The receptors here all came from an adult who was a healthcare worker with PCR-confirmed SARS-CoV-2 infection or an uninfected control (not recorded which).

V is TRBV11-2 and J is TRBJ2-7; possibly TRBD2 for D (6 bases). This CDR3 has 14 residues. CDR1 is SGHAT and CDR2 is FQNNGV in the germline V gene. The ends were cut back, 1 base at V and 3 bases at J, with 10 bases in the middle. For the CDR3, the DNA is TGTGCCAGCAGCTTAGCTTGGGGGGACTACGAGCAGTACTTC. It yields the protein CASSLAWGDYEQYF.

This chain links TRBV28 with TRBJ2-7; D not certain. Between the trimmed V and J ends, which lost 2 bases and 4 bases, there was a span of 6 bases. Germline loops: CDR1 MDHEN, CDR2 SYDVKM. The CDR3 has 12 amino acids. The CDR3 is CASSLGVYEQYF. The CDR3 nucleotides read TGTGCCAGCAGTTTAGGAGTTTACGAGCAGTACTTC.

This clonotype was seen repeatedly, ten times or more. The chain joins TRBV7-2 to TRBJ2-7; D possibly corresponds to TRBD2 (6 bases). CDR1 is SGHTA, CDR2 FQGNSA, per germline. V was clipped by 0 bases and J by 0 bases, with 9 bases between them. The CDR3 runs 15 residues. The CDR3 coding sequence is TGTGCCAGCAGCTTAGCGGCCGGGAGCTCCTACGAGCAGTACTTC. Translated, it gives CASSLAAGSSYEQYF.

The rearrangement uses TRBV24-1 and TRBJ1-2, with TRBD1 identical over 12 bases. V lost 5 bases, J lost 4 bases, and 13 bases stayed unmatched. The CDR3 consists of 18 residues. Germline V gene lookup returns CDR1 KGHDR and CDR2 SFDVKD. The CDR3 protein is CATSGLQQGQGAAYGYTF. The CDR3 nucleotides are TGTGCCACCAGTGGCCTTCAGCAGGGACAGGGGGCCGCCTATGGCTACACCTTC.

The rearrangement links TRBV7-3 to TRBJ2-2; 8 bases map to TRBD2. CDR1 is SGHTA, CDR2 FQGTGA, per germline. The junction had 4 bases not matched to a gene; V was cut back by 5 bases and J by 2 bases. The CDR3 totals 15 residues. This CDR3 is CASSRGGLNTGELFF. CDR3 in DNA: TGTGCCAGCAGCCGCGGGGGGCTTAACACCGGGGAGCTGTTTTTT.

The CDR3 nucleotides read TGCAGCGCTACAGGGATATCCCAGTACTTC. Protein product: CSATGISQYF. This chain joins TRBV29-1 and TRBJ2-5, with D maybe TRBD1 (6 bases). Trimming removed 7 bases at V and 9 bases at J, with 12 bases between. CDR3 length equals 10 residues. CDR1 SQVTM and CDR2 ANQGSEA come from the germline V gene. The full variable domain, with the rest looked up from reference TRBV29-1 and TRBJ2-5, is SAVISQKPSRDICQRGTSLTIQCQVDSQVTMMFWYRQQPGQSLTLIATANQGSEATYESGFVIDKFPISRPNLTFSTLTVSNMSPEDSSIYLCSATGISQYFGPGTRLLVL.

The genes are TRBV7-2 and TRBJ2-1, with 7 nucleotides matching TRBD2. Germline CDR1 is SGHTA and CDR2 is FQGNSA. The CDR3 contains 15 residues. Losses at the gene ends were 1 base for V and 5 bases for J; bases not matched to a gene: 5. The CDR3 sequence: CASSLGLAVNNEQFF. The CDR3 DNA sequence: TGTGCCAGCAGCTTAGGGCTAGCGGTTAACAATGAGCAGTTCTTC.

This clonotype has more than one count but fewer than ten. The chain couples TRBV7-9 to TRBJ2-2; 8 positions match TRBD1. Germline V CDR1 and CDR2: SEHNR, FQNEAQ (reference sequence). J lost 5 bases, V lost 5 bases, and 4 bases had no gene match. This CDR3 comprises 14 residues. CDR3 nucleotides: TGTGCCAGCAGCCCGCGGACAGGGACCGGGGAGCTGTTTTTT. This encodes CASSPRTGTGELFF.

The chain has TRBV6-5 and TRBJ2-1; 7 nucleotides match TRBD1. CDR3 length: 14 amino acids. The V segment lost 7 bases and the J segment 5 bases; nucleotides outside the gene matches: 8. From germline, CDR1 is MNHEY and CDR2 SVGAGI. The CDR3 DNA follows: TGTGCCAGCAATCGACAGGGATTGGACAATGAGCAGTTCTTC. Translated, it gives CASNRQGLDNEQFF.

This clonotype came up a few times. The CDR3 bases are TGTGCCAGCAGCTTGGTGGGGAGGGAAGCTTTCTTT. This sequence encodes CASSLVGREAFF. J is TRBJ1-1 and V is TRBV5-6; D unresolved. Germline V gene lookup returns CDR1 SGHDT and CDR2 YYEEEE. The CDR3 runs to 12 residues. V gave up 0 bases and J gave up 8 bases, with 8 bases separating them.

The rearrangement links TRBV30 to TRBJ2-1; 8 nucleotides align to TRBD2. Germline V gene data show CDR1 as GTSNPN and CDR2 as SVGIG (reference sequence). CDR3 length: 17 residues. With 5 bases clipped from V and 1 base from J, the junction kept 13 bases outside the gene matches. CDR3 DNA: TGTGCCTGGGCAGTAGCGGGAATATCTAGGTCCTACAATGAGCAGTTCTTC. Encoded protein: CAWAVAGISRSYNEQFF.

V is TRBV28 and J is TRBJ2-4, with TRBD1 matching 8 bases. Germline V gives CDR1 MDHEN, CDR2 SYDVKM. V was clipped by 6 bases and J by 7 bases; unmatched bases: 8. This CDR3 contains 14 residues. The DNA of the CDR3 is TGTGCCAGCAGCCAGAGGACAGGGAGGAACATTCAGTACTTC. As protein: CASSQRTGRNIQYF.

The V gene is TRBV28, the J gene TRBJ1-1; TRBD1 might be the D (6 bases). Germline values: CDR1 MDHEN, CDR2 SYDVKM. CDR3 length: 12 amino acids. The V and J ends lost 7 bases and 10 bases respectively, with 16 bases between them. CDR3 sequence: CASTQGGLGAFF. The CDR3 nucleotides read TGTGCCAGCACCCAAGGGGGGCTCGGAGCTTTCTTT.

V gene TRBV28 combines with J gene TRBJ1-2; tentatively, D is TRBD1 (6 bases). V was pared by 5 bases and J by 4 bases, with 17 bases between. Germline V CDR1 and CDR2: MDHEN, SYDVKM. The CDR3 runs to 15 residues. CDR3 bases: TGTGCCAGCAGTCCAAAGGACAGAGCCTTCTATGGCTACACCTTC. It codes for CASSPKDRAFYGYTF.

CDR3 residues: CSARAPNEGEAFF. The CDR3 DNA follows: TGCAGTGCTAGAGCACCTAACGAGGGTGAAGCTTTCTTT. The chain has TRBV20-1 and TRBJ1-1; D call uncertain. The CDR3 totals 13 residues. Per the germline V gene, CDR1 is DFQATT and CDR2 is SNEGSKA (reference sequence). Trimming removed 1 base from V and 7 bases from J, with 13 bases in between.

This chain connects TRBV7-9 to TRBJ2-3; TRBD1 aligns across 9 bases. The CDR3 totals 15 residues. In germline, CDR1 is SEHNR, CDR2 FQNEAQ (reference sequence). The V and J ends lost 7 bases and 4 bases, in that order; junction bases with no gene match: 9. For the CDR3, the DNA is TGTGCCAGCACCGGGACAGGGAGCCGACCAGATACGCAGTATTTT. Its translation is CASTGTGSRPDTQYF. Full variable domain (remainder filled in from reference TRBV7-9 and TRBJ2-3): DTGVSQNPRHKITKRGQNVTFRCDPISEHNRLYWYRQTLGQGPEFLTYFQNEAQLEKSRLLSDRFSAERPKGSFSTLEIQRTEQGDSAMYLCASTGTGSRPDTQYFGPGTRLTVL.

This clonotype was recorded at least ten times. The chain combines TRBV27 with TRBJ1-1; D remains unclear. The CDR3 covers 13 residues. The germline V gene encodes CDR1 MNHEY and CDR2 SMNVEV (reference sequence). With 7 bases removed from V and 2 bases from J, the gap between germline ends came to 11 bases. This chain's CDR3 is CASISRLNTEAFF. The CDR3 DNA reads TGTGCCAGCATATCGAGGCTTAACACTGAAGCTTTCTTT.

CDR3 protein: CATSEFTGSSQETQYF. CDR3 nucleotide sequence: TGTGCCACCAGTGAGTTCACCGGGTCAAGCCAAGAGACCCAGTACTTC. This chain connects TRBV24-1 to TRBJ2-5; D not certain. Germline V gene lookup returns CDR1 KGHDR and CDR2 SFDVKD. Trimming shortened V by 4 bases and J by 1 base, and 15 bases separated the two germline ends. The CDR3 totals 16 residues.

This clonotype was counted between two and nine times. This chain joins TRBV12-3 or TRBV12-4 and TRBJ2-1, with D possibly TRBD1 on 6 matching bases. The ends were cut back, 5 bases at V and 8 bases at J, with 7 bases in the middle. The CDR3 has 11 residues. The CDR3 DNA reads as TGTGCCAGCAGTCAGGGGTATGAGCAGTTCTTC. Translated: CASSQGYEQFF.

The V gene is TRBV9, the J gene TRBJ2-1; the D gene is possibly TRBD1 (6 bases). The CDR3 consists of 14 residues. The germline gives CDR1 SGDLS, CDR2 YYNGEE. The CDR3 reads CASALDSIYNEQFF. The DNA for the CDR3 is TGTGCTTCAGCGTTGGACAGCATTTACAATGAGCAGTTCTTC.

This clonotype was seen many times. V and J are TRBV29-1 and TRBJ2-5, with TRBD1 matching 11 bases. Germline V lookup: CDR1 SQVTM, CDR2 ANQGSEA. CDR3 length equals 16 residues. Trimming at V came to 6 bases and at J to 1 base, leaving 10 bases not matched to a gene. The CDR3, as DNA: TGCAGCGTACCCCCCGGGACAGGGGGGTCCCAAGAGACCCAGTACTTC. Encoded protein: CSVPPGTGGSQETQYF. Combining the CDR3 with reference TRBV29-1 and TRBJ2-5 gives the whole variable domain SAVISQKPSRDICQRGTSLTIQCQVDSQVTMMFWYRQQPGQSLTLIATANQGSEATYESGFVIDKFPISRPNLTFSTLTVSNMSPEDSSIYLCSVPPGTGGSQETQYFGPGTRLLVL.

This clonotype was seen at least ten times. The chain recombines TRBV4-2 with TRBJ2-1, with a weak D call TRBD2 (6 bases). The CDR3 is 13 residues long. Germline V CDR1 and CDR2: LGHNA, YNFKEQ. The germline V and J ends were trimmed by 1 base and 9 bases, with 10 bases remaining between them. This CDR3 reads CASSQAGEGEQFF. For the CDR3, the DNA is TGTGCCAGCAGCCAAGCGGGAGAGGGTGAGCAGTTCTTC.

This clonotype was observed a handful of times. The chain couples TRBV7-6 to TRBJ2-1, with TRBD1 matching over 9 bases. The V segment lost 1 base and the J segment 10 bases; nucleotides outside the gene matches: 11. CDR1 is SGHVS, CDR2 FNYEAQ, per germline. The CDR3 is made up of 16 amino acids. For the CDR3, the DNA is TGTGCCAGCAGCTTAGAACCCGGGACAGGGATGACCGAGCAGTTCTTC. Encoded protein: CASSLEPGTGMTEQFF.

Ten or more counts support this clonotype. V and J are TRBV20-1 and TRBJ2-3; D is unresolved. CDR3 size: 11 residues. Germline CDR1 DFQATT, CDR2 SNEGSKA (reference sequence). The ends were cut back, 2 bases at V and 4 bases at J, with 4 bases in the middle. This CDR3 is CSARLSDTQYF. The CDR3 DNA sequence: TGCAGTGCTAGACTATCAGATACGCAGTATTTT.

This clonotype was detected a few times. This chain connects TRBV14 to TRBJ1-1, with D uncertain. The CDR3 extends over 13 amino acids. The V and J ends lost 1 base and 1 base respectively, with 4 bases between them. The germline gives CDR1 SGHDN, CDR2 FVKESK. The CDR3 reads CASSQGPNTEAFF. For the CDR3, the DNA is TGTGCCAGCAGCCAAGGGCCGAACACTGAAGCTTTCTTT. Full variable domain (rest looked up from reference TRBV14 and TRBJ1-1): EAGVTQFPSHSVIEKGQTVTLRCDPISGHDNLYWYRRVMGKEIKFLLHFVKESKQDESGMPNNRFLAERTGGTYSTLKVQPAELEDSGVYFCASSQGPNTEAFFGQGTRLTVV.

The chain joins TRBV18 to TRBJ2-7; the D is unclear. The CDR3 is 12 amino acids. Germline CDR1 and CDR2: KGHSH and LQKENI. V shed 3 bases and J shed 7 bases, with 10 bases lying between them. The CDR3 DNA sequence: TGTGCCAGCTCACCTCAACCGCGAGAGCAGTACTTC. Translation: CASSPQPREQYF.

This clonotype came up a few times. Here the CDR3 reads CASSLITAGNQPQHF. CDR3 DNA sequence: TGTGCCAGCAGCTTAATAACGGCGGGGAATCAGCCCCAGCATTTT. The rearrangement joins TRBV7-2 to TRBJ1-5; unclear D gene. Germline V gene data show CDR1 as SGHTA and CDR2 as FQGNSA. V lost 2 bases and J lost 4, with 12 bases in between. The CDR3 runs 15 residues.

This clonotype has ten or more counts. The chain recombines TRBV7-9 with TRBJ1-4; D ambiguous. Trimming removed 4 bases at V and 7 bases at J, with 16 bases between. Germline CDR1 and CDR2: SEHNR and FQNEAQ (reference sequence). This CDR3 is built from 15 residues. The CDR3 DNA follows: TGTGCCAGCAGCTCCCCGGCCCTTCGCGGTGAAAAACTGTTTTTT. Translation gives CASSSPALRGEKLFF.

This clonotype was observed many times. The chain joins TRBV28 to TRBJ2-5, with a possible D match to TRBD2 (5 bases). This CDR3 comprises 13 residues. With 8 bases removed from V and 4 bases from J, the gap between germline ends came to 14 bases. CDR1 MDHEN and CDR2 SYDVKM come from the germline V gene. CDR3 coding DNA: TGTGCCAGCGGACGTAGCGCTCGAGAGACCCAGTACTTC. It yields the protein CASGRSARETQYF.

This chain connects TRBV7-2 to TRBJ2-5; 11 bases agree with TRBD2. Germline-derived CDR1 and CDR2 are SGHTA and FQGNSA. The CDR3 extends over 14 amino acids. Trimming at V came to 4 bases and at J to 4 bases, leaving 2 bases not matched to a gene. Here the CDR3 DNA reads TGTGCCAGCAGCTCGGGACTAGCGGTAGAGACCCAGTACTTC. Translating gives CASSSGLAVETQYF.

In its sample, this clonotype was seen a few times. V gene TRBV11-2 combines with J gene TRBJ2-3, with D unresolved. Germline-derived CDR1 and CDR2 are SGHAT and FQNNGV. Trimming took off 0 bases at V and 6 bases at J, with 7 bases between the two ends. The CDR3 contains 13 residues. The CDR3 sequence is CASSLDLRDTQYF. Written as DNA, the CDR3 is TGTGCCAGCAGCTTAGATCTGAGGGATACGCAGTATTTT.